Sequencing of this TCR beta chain was carried out in a study of long-term antiretroviral therapy in people with HIV. Donors each had at least one pre-ART PBMC sample and at least two post-ART ones. At survey level, the immunoSEQ assay was run in its v3.0 version. TCRdb's copy holds only in-frame clones and misses some; the assay was immunoSEQ multiplex PCR. The sample yields 30,000 to 35,000 clones, about 70% seen once. This CDR3 is built from 15 residues. J lost 4 bases, V lost 5 bases, and 7 bases had no gene match. Germline V CDR1 and CDR2: SGHAT, FQNNGV. The study's findings and limits: The study collected no data on ART adherence, viral resistance or therapy changes. After ART, diversity increased yet remained lower than transplant donor controls. Pre-ART clonal expansions dominated every time point's repertoire.

Details on this clone: The target antigen is unknown.

The TCR was taken from a man aged 45 to 65 with HIV. The sample was unsorted PBMCs, taken 3 years after starting antiretroviral therapy. The V gene is TRBV11-2, the J gene TRBJ2-5; the match to TRBD2 covers 10 bases. The CDR3 DNA sequence: TGTGCCAGCAGCCTGAGGACTAGCGGAGCAGAGACCCAGTACTTC. It translates to CASSLRTSGAETQYF.